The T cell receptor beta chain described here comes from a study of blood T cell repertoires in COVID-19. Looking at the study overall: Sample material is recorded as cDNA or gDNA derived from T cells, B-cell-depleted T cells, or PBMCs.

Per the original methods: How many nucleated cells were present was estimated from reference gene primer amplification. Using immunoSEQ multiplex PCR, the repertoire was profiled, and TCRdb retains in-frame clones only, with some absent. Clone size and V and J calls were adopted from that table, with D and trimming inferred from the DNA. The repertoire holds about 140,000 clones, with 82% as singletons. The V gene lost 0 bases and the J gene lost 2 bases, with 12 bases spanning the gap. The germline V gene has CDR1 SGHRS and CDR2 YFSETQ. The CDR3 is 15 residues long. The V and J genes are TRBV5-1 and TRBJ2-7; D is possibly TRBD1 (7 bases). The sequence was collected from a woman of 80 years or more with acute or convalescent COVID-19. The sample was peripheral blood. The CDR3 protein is CASSLDRGLAYEQYF. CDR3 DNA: TGCGCCAGCAGCTTGGACAGGGGACTCGCCTACGAGCAGTACTTC.